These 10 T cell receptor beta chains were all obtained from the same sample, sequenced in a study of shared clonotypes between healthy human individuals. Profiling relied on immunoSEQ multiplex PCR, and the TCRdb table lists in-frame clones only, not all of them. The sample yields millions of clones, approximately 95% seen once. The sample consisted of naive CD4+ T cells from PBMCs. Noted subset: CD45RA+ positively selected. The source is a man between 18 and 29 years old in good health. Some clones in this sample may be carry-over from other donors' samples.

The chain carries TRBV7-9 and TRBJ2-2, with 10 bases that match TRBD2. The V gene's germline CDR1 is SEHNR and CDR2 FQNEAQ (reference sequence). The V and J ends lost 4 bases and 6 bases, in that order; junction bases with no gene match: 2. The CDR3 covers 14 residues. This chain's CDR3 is CASSSSGSAGELFF. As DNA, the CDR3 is TGTGCCAGCAGCTCTAGCGGGAGCGCCGGGGAGCTGTTTTTT.

The DNA of the CDR3 is TGTGCCAGCTCACCGACCCAATTAGGGGAAAAACTGTTTTTT. Protein: CASSPTQLGEKLFF. V is TRBV18 and J is TRBJ1-4; no firm D call. From germline, CDR1 is KGHSH and CDR2 LQKENI. V was cut by 3 bases and J by 8 bases, with 13 bases left in between. This CDR3 comprises 14 residues.

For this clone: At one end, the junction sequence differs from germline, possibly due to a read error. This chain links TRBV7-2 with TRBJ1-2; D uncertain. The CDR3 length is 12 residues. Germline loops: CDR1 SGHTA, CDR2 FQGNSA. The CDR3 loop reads CASSVANYGYTF. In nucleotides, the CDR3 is TGTGCCAGCAGCGTAGCTAACTATGGCTACACCTTC.

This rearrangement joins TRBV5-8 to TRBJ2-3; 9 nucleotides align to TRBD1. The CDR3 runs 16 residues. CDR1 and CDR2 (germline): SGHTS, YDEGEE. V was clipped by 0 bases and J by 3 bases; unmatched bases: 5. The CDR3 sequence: CASSLGRDRVTDTQYF. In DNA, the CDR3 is TGTGCCAGCAGCTTGGGCCGGGACAGGGTGACAGATACGCAGTATTTT.

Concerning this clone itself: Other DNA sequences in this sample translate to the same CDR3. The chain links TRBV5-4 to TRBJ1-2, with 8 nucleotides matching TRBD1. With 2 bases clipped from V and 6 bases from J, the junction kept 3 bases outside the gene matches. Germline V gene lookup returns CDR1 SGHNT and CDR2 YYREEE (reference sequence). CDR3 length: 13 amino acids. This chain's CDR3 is CASSFRQGNGYTF. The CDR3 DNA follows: TGTGCCAGCAGCTTCCGACAGGGGAATGGCTACACCTTC. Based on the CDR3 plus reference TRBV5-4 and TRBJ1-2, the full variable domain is ETGVTQSPTHLIKTRGQQVTLRCSSQSGHNTVSWYQQALGQGPQFIFQYYREEENGRGNFPPRFSGLQFPNYSSELNVNALELDDSALYLCASSFRQGNGYTFGSGTRLTVV.

The CDR3 DNA reads as TGTGCCAGCAGCTTAAGTCTTAGCGGTAGCACAGATACGCAGTATTTT. It codes for CASSLSLSGSTDTQYF. The genes are TRBV5-4 and TRBJ2-3, with D tentatively TRBD2 (6 bases). This CDR3 is 16 amino acids long. Trimming took 2 bases from V and 0 from J, leaving 13 bases between them. Germline V gene data show CDR1 as SGHNT and CDR2 as YYREEE (reference sequence).

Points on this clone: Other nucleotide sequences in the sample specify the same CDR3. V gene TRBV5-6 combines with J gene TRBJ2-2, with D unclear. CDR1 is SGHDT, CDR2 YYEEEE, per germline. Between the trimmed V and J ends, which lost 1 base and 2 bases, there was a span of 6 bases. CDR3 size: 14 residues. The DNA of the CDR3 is TGTGCCAGCAGCTTGAGGCAAAACACCGGGGAGCTGTTTTTT. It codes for CASSLRQNTGELFF.

The CDR3 protein is CASGFMTEAFF. The CDR3 coding sequence is TGTGCCAGCGGATTCATGACTGAAGCTTTCTTT. The V call is TRBV5-4, the J call TRBJ1-1; D not resolved. The CDR3 consists of 11 residues. Trimming took off 7 bases at V and 5 bases at J, with 9 bases between the two ends. The germline CDR1 and CDR2 sequences are SGHNT and YYREEE (reference sequence).

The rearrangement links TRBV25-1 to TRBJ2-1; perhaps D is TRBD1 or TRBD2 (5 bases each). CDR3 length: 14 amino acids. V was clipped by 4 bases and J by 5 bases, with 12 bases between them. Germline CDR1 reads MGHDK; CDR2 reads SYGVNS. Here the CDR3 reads CASSARDLNNEQFF. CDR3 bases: TGTGCCAGCAGTGCCCGGGACCTCAACAATGAGCAGTTCTTC. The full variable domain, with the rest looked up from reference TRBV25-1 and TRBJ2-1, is EADIYQTPRYLVIGTGKKITLECSQTMGHDKMYWYQQDPGMELHLIHYSYGVNSTEKGDLSSESTVSRIRTEHFPLTLESARPSHTSQYLCASSARDLNNEQFFGPGTRLTVL.

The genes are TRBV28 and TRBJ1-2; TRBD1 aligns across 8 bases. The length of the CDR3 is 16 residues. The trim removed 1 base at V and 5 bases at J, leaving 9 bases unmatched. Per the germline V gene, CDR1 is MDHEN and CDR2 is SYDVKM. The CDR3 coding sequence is TGTGCCAGCAGTTTATTGCAGGGGGCAACGGGGTATGGCTACACCTTC. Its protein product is CASSLLQGATGYGYTF.